This TCR beta chain was documented in a study of blood T cell repertoires in COVID-19. About the research overall: Italy, Spain and the United States were the sources of the convalescent and acute COVID-19 samples. PBMCs, B-cell-depleted T cells, or T cells provided the cDNA or gDNA that made up the material.

The V end was cut by 5 bases, the J end by 0 bases, with 17 bases between. The CDR3 length is 17 residues. Germline V gene sequence: CDR1 MNHEY, CDR2 SMNVEV (reference sequence). In the original processing: Reference gene primer amplification in the assay estimated nucleated cell counts. Clones were sequenced by immunoSEQ multiplex PCR, and TCRdb holds only the in-frame ones, with some missing. From that table come the V and J calls and clone size; the DNA was used to work out D and trimming. The sample contains 95,000 to 150,000 clones, approximately 87% of which appear only once. V and J are TRBV27 and TRBJ1-5; possible D gene TRBD1, 5 bases. The receptor's source is a man between 60 and 75 years old with acute or convalescent COVID-19. The sequenced sample was peripheral blood. CDR3 in amino acids: CASSLFGGAYSNQPQHF. The CDR3 bases are TGTGCCAGCAGTCTGTTTGGCGGGGCTTATAGCAATCAGCCCCAGCATTTT.